These T cell receptor beta chains were read from a single sample in a study of T cells in tuberculosis. The method was immunoSEQ multiplex PCR; TCRdb's version includes in-frame clones alone and lacks a portion of them. The table includes roughly 41,000 clones, 90% to 95% detected once. The sequencing sample was made of PBMCs. Source of these receptors: a donor aged 5 to 30 with latent tuberculosis or without tuberculosis infection. Some clones in this sample may be carry-over from other donors' samples. CDR3s include the opening cysteine and the closing phenylalanine or tryptophan. D genes are given only for firm matches. Expanded clones are given a class, and other clones once, few, many or no size at all.

clone_size,v_call,d_call,j_call,cdr3_aa,cdr3_nt
once,TRBV5-4,-,TRBJ1-2,CASSLREHYGYTF,TGTGCCAGTAGCTTGCGGGAACACTATGGCTACACCTTC
-,TRBV19,-,TRBJ2-3,CASTGQLWDTQYF,TGTGCCAGTACCGGACAGCTATGGGATACGCAGTATTTT
-,TRBV29-1,-,TRBJ2-2,CSARQEPDTGELFF,TGCAGTGCACGACAGGAGCCCGACACCGGGGAGCTGTTTTTT
-,TRBV18,-,TRBJ1-1,CASSLDTGGGAFF,TGTGCCAGCTCACTTGACACAGGCGGCGGAGCTTTCTTT
once,TRBV4-3,-,TRBJ2-7,CASSQYLSMGTGDYEQYF,TGCGCCAGCAGCCAGTATCTCTCGATGGGGACGGGAGACTACGAGCAGTACTTC
once,TRBV7-8,TRBD1,TRBJ2-2,CASSRQGLNLAANTGELFF,TGTGCCAGCAGCCGACAGGGCCTGAATCTCGCCGCGAACACCGGGGAGCTGTTTTTT
-,TRBV6-6,TRBD1,TRBJ2-7,CASRTGTGDYEQYF,TGTGCCAGCAGAACCGGGACAGGGGACTACGAGCAGTACTTC
-,TRBV2,-,TRBJ1-1,CASTRMAEAFF,TGTGCCAGCACCAGAATGGCTGAAGCTTTCTTT
-,TRBV5-1,TRBD1,TRBJ2-1,CATNRDRQYNEQFF,TGCGCCACCAACCGGGACAGGCAATACAATGAGCAGTTCTTC
-,TRBV19,-,TRBJ1-1,CASSTPRGGGTEAFF,TGTGCCAGTAGTACCCCACGGGGGGGAGGCACTGAAGCTTTCTTT
-,TRBV4-3,TRBD1,TRBJ1-2,CASSQDIRDRGGYTF,TGCGCCAGCAGCCAAGATATTAGGGACAGGGGTGGCTACACCTTC
-,TRBV19,-,TRBJ1-2,CASNDVSGYTF,TGTGCCAGTAACGATGTGAGTGGCTACACCTTC
-,TRBV7-9,-,TRBJ2-4,CASSFPIAGKNIQYF,TGTGCCAGCAGCTTCCCGATAGCCGGCAAAAACATTCAGTACTTC
once,TRBV11-2,-,TRBJ1-1,CASNQDSTVGTEAFF,TGTGCCAGCAACCAGGACAGTACCGTTGGAACTGAAGCTTTCTTT
-,TRBV7-2,-,TRBJ1-2,CASSPEAFNYGYTF,TGTGCCAGCAGCCCAGAGGCGTTCAACTATGGCTACACCTTC
-,TRBV18,TRBD1,TRBJ1-3,CASSPRQGASSGNTIYF,TGTGCCAGCTCACCAAGACAGGGGGCGAGCTCTGGAAACACCATATATTTT
-,TRBV9,TRBD2,TRBJ2-7,CASSVGRGGTYEQYF,TGTGCCAGCAGCGTAGGGCGGGGGGGAACCTACGAGCAGTACTTC
-,TRBV13,-,TRBJ1-1,CASSPRRGGGEAFF,TGTGCCAGCAGCCCCCGCCGGGGGGGAGGGGAAGCTTTCTTT
-,TRBV6-5,TRBD1,TRBJ2-7,CASKHPGQTYEQYF,TGTGCCAGCAAGCACCCGGGACAGACCTACGAGCAGTACTTC
-,TRBV7-7,-,TRBJ2-1,CASSVGGGLNEQFF,TGTGCCAGCAGTGTTGGCGGGGGCTTGAATGAGCAGTTCTTC
-,TRBV6-1,-,TRBJ2-1,CASTYTNPYNEQFF,TGTGCCAGCACCTATACTAATCCCTACAATGAGCAGTTCTTC
-,TRBV19,-,TRBJ1-2,CASSHGQFYGYTF,TGTGCCAGTAGCCACGGACAGTTCTATGGCTACACCTTC
once,TRBV28,TRBD2,TRBJ2-3,CASSRTSGAYSDTQYF,TGTGCCAGCAGCCGGACTAGCGGGGCTTACTCGGATACGCAGTATTTT
-,TRBV30,-,TRBJ1-1,CAWTLQGFSTEAFF,TGTGCCTGGACTCTTCAGGGGTTTAGCACTGAAGCTTTCTTT
-,TRBV7-2,TRBD1,TRBJ2-7,CASSPWTGPYEQYF,TGTGCCAGCAGCCCCTGGACAGGCCCCTACGAGCAGTACTTC
-,TRBV7-3,-,TRBJ1-1,CASSFSGLMNTEAFF,TGTGCCAGCAGCTTTAGTGGACTTATGAACACTGAAGCTTTCTTT
-,TRBV18,-,TRBJ2-6,CASSPQMRHSSGANVLTF,TGTGCCAGCTCACCACAAATGAGACACAGCTCTGGGGCCAACGTCCTGACTTTC
-,TRBV4-3,-,TRBJ1-6,CASSQGIGQGGSPLHF,TGCGCCAGCAGCCAAGGGATTGGTCAGGGTGGGTCACCCCTCCACTTT
-,TRBV23-1,TRBD2,TRBJ2-1,CASITGGDYNEQFF,TGCGCCAGCATAACCGGGGGGGATTACAATGAGCAGTTCTTC
-,TRBV6-5,TRBD2,TRBJ2-3,CASNERGGNTDTQYF,TGTGCCAGCAACGAGCGGGGGGGAAACACAGATACGCAGTATTTT
once,TRBV28,TRBD1,TRBJ1-2,CASSLSPPGQGTYGYTF,TGTGCCAGCAGTTTATCCCCCCCGGGACAGGGAACCTATGGCTACACCTTC
once,TRBV6-1,-,TRBJ1-1,CASSEKQLGGTEAFF,TGTGCCAGCAGTGAAAAACAGTTAGGAGGCACTGAAGCTTTCTTT
once,TRBV10-1,TRBD1,TRBJ2-2,CASSQPGQGAGELFF,TGCGCCAGCAGCCAACCGGGACAGGGGGCCGGGGAGCTGTTTTTT
few,TRBV12-1,-,TRBJ2-2,CASSFAGGLNTGELFF,TGTGCCAGCAGCTTTGCGGGGGGGCTGAACACCGGGGAGCTGTTTTTT
once,TRBV19,TRBD1,TRBJ1-6,CASSTYGQGIEPLHF,TGTGCCAGTAGTACTTACGGACAGGGAATTGAACCCCTCCACTTT